These 15 T cell receptor beta chains were all obtained from the same sample, sequenced in a study of T-cell reconstitution after alpha-beta-depleted transplantation in children. This sample's TCRbeta library carried unique molecular identifier barcodes. TCRdb analysed the PCR reads with MiXCR anew, one entry per CDR3 protein. The sample holds around 600,000 distinct CDR3 sequences, roughly 17% seen once. Specimen: PBMCs from the stem cell graft donor, collected from the stem cell graft. Receptors were obtained from a human donor who donated a stem cell graft to a child with acute myeloid leukemia.

This chain uses TRBV7-7 with TRBJ2-2; tentatively, D is TRBD2 (6 bases). There are 13 residues in the CDR3. Trimming removed 4 bases at V and 8 bases at J, with 11 bases between. CDR1 is SSHAT and CDR2 is FNYEAQ in the germline V gene (reference sequence). The CDR3 loop is CASSSRSGGELFF. The CDR3 DNA reads TGTGCCAGCAGCTCACGTAGCGGTGGGGAGCTGTTTTTT.

The chain recombines TRBV12-5 with TRBJ1-5; 7 bases map to TRBD1. The CDR3 length is 14 residues. CDR1 and CDR2 from the germline V gene are LGHNT and FRNRAP. After removal of 8 bases from V and 8 bases from J, the junction contained 12 bases not matched to a gene. CDR3 in amino acids: CASSPGGFFEPQHF. CDR3 DNA: TGTGCTAGTTCTCCAGGGGGTTTTTTTGAGCCCCAGCATTTT.

This clonotype was seen a few times. This chain's CDR3 is CSARGAGGKETQYF. DNA for the CDR3: TGCAGTGCTAGGGGAGCGGGGGGGAAAGAGACCCAGTACTTC. The rearrangement uses TRBV20-1 and TRBJ2-5, with 10 bases aligning to TRBD2. CDR1 is DFQATT and CDR2 is SNEGSKA in the germline V gene (reference sequence). This CDR3 region has 14 residues. Trimming cost V 3 bases and J 3 bases; bases outside gene matches: 4.

This clonotype was detected only a few times. The chain combines TRBV12-3 or TRBV12-4 with TRBJ1-6, with D perhaps TRBD1 (6 bases). The CDR3 is 16 amino acids. V shed 6 bases and J shed 12 bases, with 24 bases lying between them. As DNA, the CDR3 is TGTGCCAGCAGGGTTAAAGGGGGGCAGAGGTCGAGACCCCTCCACTTT. This gives the protein CASRVKGGQRSRPLHF.

This clonotype has more than one count but fewer than ten. The gene calls are TRBV3-1 and TRBJ2-1, with 12 bases aligning to TRBD2. The V gene end was trimmed by 7 bases and the J gene end by 1 base; junction bases not matched to a gene: 14. The CDR3 has 19 residues. Germline V gene lookup returns CDR1 LGHDT and CDR2 YNNKEL (reference sequence). CDR3 region: CASTTGGLAGLWSYNEQFF. CDR3 coding DNA: TGTGCCAGCACCACCGGGGGACTAGCGGGCCTTTGGTCCTACAATGAGCAGTTCTTC.

CDR3 loop: CASSLKDLTDTQYF. DNA of the CDR3: TGTGCCAGCAGTTTGAAGGATTTAACAGATACGCAGTATTTT. This chain links TRBV28 with TRBJ2-3; D remains ambiguous. The CDR3 has 14 residues. Germline CDR1 reads MDHEN; CDR2 reads SYDVKM. Trimming took 3 bases from V and 3 from J, leaving 10 bases between them.

This clonotype was observed at least ten times. The chain uses TRBV5-1 and TRBJ2-1, with D tentatively TRBD1 (6 bases). The CDR3 runs to 16 residues. Trimming pared 0 bases from V and 7 bases from J, leaving 17 bases between. Germline lookup yields CDR1 SGHRS and CDR2 YFSETQ. CDR3 amino acids: CASSLVPLSGQNEQFF. In nucleotides, the CDR3 is TGCGCCAGCAGCTTGGTCCCCTTGTCCGGACAGAATGAGCAGTTCTTC.

In regard to this clonotype: A much larger clone sits a single nucleotide away, making a read error possible. The chain links TRBV20-1 to TRBJ2-7; D perhaps matches TRBD2 (5 bases). This CDR3 has 13 amino acids. The germline V gene encodes CDR1 DFQATT and CDR2 SNEGSKA (reference sequence). V was shortened by 3 bases and J by 3 bases, with 12 bases between the two germline ends. The CDR3 is CSARARVGYEQYF. In DNA form, the CDR3 reads TGCAGTGCTAGGGCGCGGGTGGGCTACGAGCAGTACTTC.

This clonotype was detected only a few times. The V gene is TRBV25-1, the J gene TRBJ1-4, with 7 nucleotides matching TRBD1. V shed 6 bases and J 0 bases; nucleotides not matched to a gene: 4. The germline CDR1 and CDR2 sequences are MGHDK and SYGVNS. The CDR3 runs 15 residues. CDR3: CASREGQATNEKLFF. The CDR3 nucleotides are TGTGCCAGCAGAGAAGGACAGGCAACTAATGAAAAACTGTTTTTT.

The chain couples TRBV6-1 to TRBJ2-6; D is perhaps TRBD1 or TRBD2 (5 bases each). The CDR3 totals 16 residues. Deletions cut 7 bases from V and 4 bases from J, with 17 bases between. Looked up from germline, CDR1 is MNHNS and CDR2 is SASEGT. As DNA, the CDR3 is TGTGCCAGCACAATGAGGGGCCTCGTAGGGGCCAACGTCCTGACTTTC. It encodes CASTMRGLVGANVLTF.

V usage is TRBV20-1 and J usage is TRBJ2-1, with D unresolved. Germline V lookup: CDR1 DFQATT, CDR2 SNEGSKA (reference sequence). The CDR3 is 16 amino acids. V was pared by 0 bases and J by 3 bases, with 15 bases between. The DNA of the CDR3 is TGCAGTGCTAGAGATGGCTTCGACGAGTACTACAATGAGCAGTTCTTC. It translates to CSARDGFDEYYNEQFF.

This clonotype was counted between two and nine times. The chain has TRBV12-3 or TRBV12-4 and TRBJ1-2, with D hard to call. The CDR3 spans 12 residues. Trimming cost V 6 bases and J 8 bases, with 13 bases left between them. The CDR3 DNA is TGTGCCAGCAGGCCTGGGTCTGAGGGCTACACCTTC. It yields the protein CASRPGSEGYTF.

The V gene is TRBV27, the J gene TRBJ1-1, with D possibly TRBD1 on 6 matching bases. The CDR3 loop spans 14 amino acids. Germline CDR1 reads MNHEY; CDR2 reads SMNVEV (reference sequence). Between the trimmed V and J ends, which lost 6 bases and 0 bases, there was a span of 11 bases. CDR3 region: CASRMTGLNTEAFF. CDR3 DNA sequence: TGTGCCAGCAGAATGACAGGCTTGAACACTGAAGCTTTCTTT.

This clonotype was seen repeatedly, ten times or more. V is TRBV6-1 and J is TRBJ2-5; the D call may be TRBD1 or TRBD2 (5 bases each). The CDR3 is 13 residues long. Germline V lookup: CDR1 MNHNS, CDR2 SASEGT. V lost 5 bases and J 7 bases, leaving 14 bases between the germline ends. In DNA, the CDR3 is TGTGCCAGCAGTCTCGGGGCTGAGGGGACCCAGTACTTC. As protein: CASSLGAEGTQYF.

This chain connects TRBV5-5 to TRBJ2-2; no reliable D call. Looked up from germline, CDR1 is SGHKS and CDR2 is YYEKEE (reference sequence). The CDR3 has 16 amino acids. The ends were cut back, 4 bases at V and 6 bases at J, with 19 bases in the middle. The CDR3 is CASSLFMERLAGELFF. The CDR3 coding sequence is TGTGCCAGCAGCCTCTTCATGGAGAGGCTAGCCGGGGAGCTGTTTTTT.